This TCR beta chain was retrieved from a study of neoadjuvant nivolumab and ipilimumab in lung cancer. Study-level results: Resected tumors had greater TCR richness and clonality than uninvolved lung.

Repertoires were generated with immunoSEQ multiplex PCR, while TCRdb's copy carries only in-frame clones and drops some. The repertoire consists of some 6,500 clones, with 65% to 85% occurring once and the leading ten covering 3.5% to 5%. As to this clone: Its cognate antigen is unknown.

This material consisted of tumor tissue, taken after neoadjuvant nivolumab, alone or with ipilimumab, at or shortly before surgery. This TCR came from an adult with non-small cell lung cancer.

The CDR3 region is CSVVRRAGTESSGNTIYF. The CDR3 coding sequence is TGCAGCGTTGTCCGACGGGCCGGGACAGAGAGCTCTGGAAACACCATATATTTT. V is TRBV29-1 and J is TRBJ1-3; 7 bases fit TRBD1. Germline CDR1 reads SQVTM; CDR2 reads ANQGSEA. Unmatched junction bases numbered 15, after V lost 4 bases and J lost 0 bases. This CDR3 region has 18 residues.